A selection of T cell receptor beta chains follows, all from one sample in a study of post-analysis software for immune sequencing data. TCRdb called the PCR reads again in MiXCR, with one record for every CDR3 protein. The data hold about 820,000 distinct CDR3 sequences, with roughly 50% observed a single time. The sample consisted of blood. Every receptor here comes from a girl between 10 and 17 years old with multiple sclerosis. Both conserved end residues are trimmed from each CDR3. A D gene is named only where the DNA matches it firmly.

j_gene,d_gene,v_gene,CDR3aa
TRBJ2-7,NA,TRBV7-2,ASSLVADRSYEQY
TRBJ2-7,TRBD1,TRBV6-6,ASSQTRQGTEQY
TRBJ1-1,NA,TRBV29-1,SVPSGMNTEAF
TRBJ2-1,TRBD2,TRBV5-1,ASSSLAGVGYNEQF
TRBJ2-7,NA,TRBV25-1,ASKQAGANYEQY
TRBJ1-4,NA,TRBV5-1,ASSVQGHEKLF
TRBJ2-3,NA,TRBV7-2,ASREAGKDTQY
TRBJ1-2,NA,TRBV25-1,ASSRTEVSNYGYT
TRBJ2-1,TRBD2,TRBV20-1,SASTLANTNEQF
TRBJ2-7,NA,TRBV12-3/TRBV12-4,ASSRERSYEQY
NA,TRBD2,TRBV20-1,SARGASGTSRQF
TRBJ2-7,TRBD1,TRBV6-6,ASTILQGTSYEQY
TRBJ1-5,NA,TRBV20-1,SAKSPSGTYSNQPQH
TRBJ1-2,NA,TRBV7-3,ASSTNGGGYT
TRBJ1-1,TRBD1,TRBV29-1,SVALGQGLSMRGAF
TRBJ1-5,NA,TRBV6-1,ASNEEPGGSYQPQH
TRBJ2-1,TRBD2,TRBV6-6,ASSERAGEAHNEQF
TRBJ1-1,NA,TRBV20-1,SARVMGGSEAF
TRBJ2-3,NA,TRBV12-3/TRBV12-4,ASTKQDTQY
TRBJ1-1,TRBD1,TRBV12-3/TRBV12-4,ASSLQGAYTEAF
TRBJ2-1,TRBD1,TRBV19,ASSGTARNEQF
TRBJ1-4,NA,TRBV12-3/TRBV12-4,ASTRTPAREKLF